The entry that follows covers one TCR beta chain sequence. Its matching antigen is unknown. This specimen belongs to a study of Tregs in tolerant kidney transplant recipients. Study-wide results and caveats: Expanding Tregs on activated donor B cells appeared to best identify donor-specific TCRbeta clones. Findings come from small patient numbers and require larger validation. This study did not directly address biological reproducibility.

CD4+CD25+CD127- Tregs, CD4+CD25- non-Tregs, CD4 and CD8 cells were sorted. Sequencing was performed with immunoSEQ multiplex PCR; in TCRdb, only in-frame clones are kept and a portion is missing. The sample carries about 240,000 clones, 65% to 85% recorded once. V was clipped by 0 bases and J by 6 bases, with 17 bases between them. This CDR3 comprises 15 residues. Germline-derived CDR1 and CDR2 are GTSNPN and SVGIG (reference sequence). The sample was CD4+ T cells from blood. This clonotype originated in a human donor in good health. V is TRBV30 and J is TRBJ1-2, with D unclear. DNA of the CDR3: TGTGCCTGGAGTGTACGGTTGACCGACCGGAATGGCTACACCTTC. Translated: CAWSVRLTDRNGYTF.